The rows below give T cell receptor beta chains drawn from one sample of a study of blood T cells in healthy people across ages. In TCRdb, the 5' RACE reads were re-called with MiXCR into one record per CDR3 protein. Found here are over a million distinct CDR3 sequences, around 43% of them singletons; the top ten hold 18%. Sample: blood. These receptors originate from a woman aged 60 to 75 in good health. CDR3s leave out the opening cysteine and the closing phenylalanine or tryptophan.

>TRBV29-1|TRBJ2-2
SVLAGGFGELF
>TRBV12-3/TRBV12-4|TRBJ2-7
ASTPGGYYEQY
>TRBV20-1|TRBJ2-7
SAAGTDRDEQY
>TRBV27|TRBJ2-1
ASSFRGTEQF
>TRBV10-2|TRBJ2-3
ASSESWTDTQY
>TRBV20-1|TRBJ2-5
SARTGGLGETQY
>TRBV2|TRBJ2-3
ASSVGSRADTQY
>TRBV21-1|TRBJ2-5
ASSNEETQY
>TRBV20-1|TRBJ2-7
SASTDFPPDEQY
>TRBV6-5|TRBJ2-1
ASSHEGGASNEQF
>TRBV28|TRBJ2-5
ASSRLTSARTQY
>TRBV20-1|TRBJ2-4
SATKDGRLAKNIQY
>TRBV14|TRBJ1-2
ASSQDPSSYGYT
>TRBV6-1|TRBJ2-7
ASSEAAGGVPPYEQY
>TRBV20-1|TRBJ2-5
SAGRGIGSGGETQY
>TRBV5-1|TRBJ2-1
ASSDSGRAKEQF
>TRBV2|TRBJ2-7
ASRGTSGPGQY
>TRBV27|TRBJ2-4
ASSFQGNGQY
>TRBV4-1|TRBJ2-1
ASSQPRLAGDRNEQF
>TRBV7-2|TRBJ2-7
ASSSGYLTYEQY
>TRBV6-2/TRBV6-3|TRBJ2-1
ASRRPQTSLF
>TRBV20-1|TRBJ2-7
SARRSGPFSYEQY
>TRBV2|TRBJ2-1
ASHPGLAGGEQF
>TRBV29-1|TRBJ1-2
SVSQGTNYGYT
>TRBV5-1|TRBJ2-7
ATVIREGDGEWYEQY
>TRBV5-1|TRBJ2-7
ASSLASPRGYEQY
>TRBV3-1|TRBJ2-3
ASSLRTSRYTDTQY
>TRBV12-3/TRBV12-4|TRBJ1-2
ASSPRVAGPYGYT
>TRBV15|TRBJ2-1
ATSRDNSGLYNEQF
>TRBV4-2|TRBJ2-1
ASSPGRSSYNEQF
>TRBV12-3/TRBV12-4|TRBJ2-1
VSSLSSGSDEQF
>TRBV5-1|TRBJ2-7
ASSFGEGLSYEQY
>TRBV29-1|TRBJ2-5
SVSGSKAETQY
>TRBV6-6|TRBJ1-1
ASSQKQGSEAF
>TRBV5-1|TRBJ2-1
ASSPELAGGPGEQF
>TRBV20-1|TRBJ1-1
SARDDAGRTEAF
>TRBV27|TRBJ2-7
ASSFLWDRGSIYEQY
>TRBV20-1|TRBJ1-5
SAQGGSNQPQH
>TRBV19|TRBJ1-5
ASSIKGPLGNQPQH
>TRBV30|TRBJ2-3
AWSWTSGSSDTQY
>TRBV6-5|TRBJ1-2
ASSYSGGLYGYT
>TRBV20-1|TRBJ2-3
SARLAGRTDTQY
>TRBV29-1|TRBJ2-5
SVEGGEVLQETQY
>TRBV6-5|TRBJ2-5
ASSSRWDRRQETQY
>TRBV10-2|TRBJ1-6
ASRHDRNSPLH
>TRBV7-9|TRBJ2-1
ASSLVQAANEQF
>TRBV6-2/TRBV6-3|NA
ASSLFSGASYNEQF
>TRBV5-1|TRBJ2-1
ASSLEVAEQF
>TRBV5-1|TRBJ1-1
ASSPGQVQNTEAF
>TRBV7-9|NA
ASSHPTSGSREQY
>TRBV7-9|TRBJ2-5
ASSVVAQGNEQY
>TRBV20-1|TRBJ2-3
SATGLAVATQY